The entry below describes one T cell receptor (beta chain). Its cognate antigen is unknown. The sample is drawn from a study of T cell responses to AZD1222 COVID-19 vaccine. Some clones are missing from TCRdb's copy, which holds only in-frame ones; the method was immunoSEQ multiplex PCR. The sample has some 250,000 clones, about 94% seen once. Findings and caveats of the study: When two AZD1222 doses had been given, Spike-specific TCR breadth and depth rose.

V gave up 1 base and J gave up 6 bases; unmatched junction bases: 0. The CDR3 contains 14 residues. CDR1 is LGHDT, CDR2 YNNKEL, per germline (reference sequence). V and J are TRBV3-1 (or the pseudogene TRBV3-2) and TRBJ1-6, with 7 bases lining up with TRBD1. This clonotype was obtained from an adult who received the AZD1222 COVID-19 vaccine. Specimen: peripheral blood, collected 28 days after the second AZD1222 dose. CDR3 residues: CASSQGQGNSPLHF. The CDR3 bases are TGTGCCAGCAGCCAAGGACAGGGTAATTCACCCCTCCACTTT.